This entry concerns a single T cell receptor beta chain. Its antigen is still unknown. No much larger clone exists at a distance of one base, and base qualities are not known. Collaborating institutions collected whole blood in K2EDTA tubes following their own protocols. For TCRbeta analysis, collaborator samples were shipped as frozen whole blood, as isolated PBMCs, or as DNA extracted from either sample type. From the germline V gene, CDR1 is SGHDT and CDR2 is YYEEEE. Counted from cysteine to phenylalanine, this CDR3 has 16 amino acids. The kept DNA is CDR3 alone, 48 bases in frame from the first base. V loses 3 bases of germline sequence and J loses 1 base, and the interval between the two ends is 14 bases. TCRbeta CDR3 regions were amplified from genomic DNA using the immunoSEQ Assay, a bias-controlled multiplex PCR. Concerning the study's data processing: Nucleated cell counts per sample were estimated from amplification of reference gene primers within the assay. To quantify the absolute abundance of each unique TCRbeta CDR3 rearrangement, sequence reads were collapsed and filtered. For each sample, productive Simpson clonality was calculated as the square root of Simpson's diversity index over productive rearrangements. In TCRdb, the immuneACCESS table is reduced to in-frame sequences with V and J assigned. These tables do not hold every clone; where another copy was compared, an unresolved V gene accounts for under half, and the others remain unexplained. For V, J and clone size, that table is used; D and trimming come from the DNA. The sample profile shows 200,000 to 300,000 clones; roughly 80% of them were found once. The top ten constitute 5% to 8% of the sample.

These data belong to a study of blood T cell repertoires in COVID-19 (dated by TCRdb to about 2020). A note on the overall study: The collaborator samples originated in the United States, Italy and Spain and spanned the acute and convalescent phases of COVID-19. The material from the prospective study consisted of cDNA or gDNA derived from T cells, B-cell-depleted T cells, or PBMCs. Deeply sampled blood TCRbeta repertoires from subjects exposed to, actively infected with, or recovered from COVID-19 were included in the dataset. A freely available public database, intended as a resource for researchers studying the immune response to SARS-CoV-2, is where the repertoires were released. Samples came from the ongoing ImmuneRACE study (first 160 participants) plus 1,254 subjects from 6 global collaborators. A de-identified subject ID, COVID-19 status, age in years and sex were almost always included in the sample metadata. HLA class I and class II types, where available, came from metadata supplied by the sample provider rather than from assay-based typing.

Paper-wide results and their limitations: The amount of clinical and demographic metadata varied by source and participant and was provided uncurated.

This sequence was found in a woman aged 60 to 75 with active or convalescent COVID-19. The V and J genes are TRBV5-6 and TRBJ2-4; possibly the D gene is TRBD2, per 6 matching bases. The source material was peripheral blood. CDR3 protein: CASSSLWGVAKNIQYF. The nucleotides read TGTGCCAGCAGCTCCCTTTGGGGGGTTGCCAAAAACATTCAGTACTTC.